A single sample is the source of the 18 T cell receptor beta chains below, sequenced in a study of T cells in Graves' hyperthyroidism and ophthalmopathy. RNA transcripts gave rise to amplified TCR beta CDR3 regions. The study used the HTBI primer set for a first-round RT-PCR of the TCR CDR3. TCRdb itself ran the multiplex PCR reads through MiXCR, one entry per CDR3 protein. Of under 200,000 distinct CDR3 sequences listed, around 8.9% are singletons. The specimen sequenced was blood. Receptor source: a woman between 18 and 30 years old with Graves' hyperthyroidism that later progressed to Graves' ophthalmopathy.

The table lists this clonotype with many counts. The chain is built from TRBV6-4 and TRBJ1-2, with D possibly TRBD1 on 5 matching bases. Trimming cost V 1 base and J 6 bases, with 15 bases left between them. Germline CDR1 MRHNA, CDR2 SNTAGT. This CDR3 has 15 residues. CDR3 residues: CASSDWDYLSDGYTF. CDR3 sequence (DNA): TGTGCCAGCAGTGACTGGGACTACCTATCTGATGGCTACACCTTC.

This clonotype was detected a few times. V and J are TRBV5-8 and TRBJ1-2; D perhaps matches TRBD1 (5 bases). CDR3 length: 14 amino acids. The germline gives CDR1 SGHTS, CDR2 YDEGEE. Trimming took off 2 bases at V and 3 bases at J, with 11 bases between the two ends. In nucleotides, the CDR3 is TGTGCCAGCAGCTTAATGAGGGGAGACTATGGCTACACCTTC. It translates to CASSLMRGDYGYTF.

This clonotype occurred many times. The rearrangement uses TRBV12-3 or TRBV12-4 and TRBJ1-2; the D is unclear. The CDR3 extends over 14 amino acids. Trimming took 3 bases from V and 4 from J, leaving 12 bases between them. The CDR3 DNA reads TGTGCCAGCAGTTTGAGGGTTAAGGGCTATGGCTACACCTTC. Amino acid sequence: CASSLRVKGYGYTF.

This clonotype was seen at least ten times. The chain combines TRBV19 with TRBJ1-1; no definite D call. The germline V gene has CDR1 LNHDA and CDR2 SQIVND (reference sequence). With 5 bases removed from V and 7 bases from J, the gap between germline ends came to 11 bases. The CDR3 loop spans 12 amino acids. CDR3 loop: CASSFSTGEAFF. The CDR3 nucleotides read TGTGCCAGTAGTTTCTCGACGGGTGAAGCTTTCTTT.

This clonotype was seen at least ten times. CDR3 residues: CASSPTNNLGNTIYF. The CDR3 DNA is TGTGCCAGCTCACCAACAAATAACCTGGGAAACACCATATATTTT. The V gene is TRBV18, the J gene TRBJ1-3; D ambiguous. The CDR3 consists of 15 residues. V was pared by 2 bases and J by 4 bases, with 12 bases between. Germline-derived CDR1 and CDR2 are KGHSH and LQKENI. Complete variable domain (other parts from reference TRBV18 and TRBJ1-3): NAGVMQNPRHLVRRRGQEARLRCSPMKGHSHVYWYRQLPEEGLKFMVYLQKENIIDESGMPKERFSAEFPKEGPSILRIQQVVRGDSAAYFCASSPTNNLGNTIYFGEGSWLTVV.

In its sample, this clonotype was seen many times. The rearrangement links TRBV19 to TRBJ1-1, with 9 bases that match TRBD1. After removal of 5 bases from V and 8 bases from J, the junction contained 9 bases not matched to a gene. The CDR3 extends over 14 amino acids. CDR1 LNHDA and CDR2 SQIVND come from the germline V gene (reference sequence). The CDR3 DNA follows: TGTGCCAGTAGTGGGACAGGGTTTCTATCAGAAGCTTTCTTT. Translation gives CASSGTGFLSEAFF.

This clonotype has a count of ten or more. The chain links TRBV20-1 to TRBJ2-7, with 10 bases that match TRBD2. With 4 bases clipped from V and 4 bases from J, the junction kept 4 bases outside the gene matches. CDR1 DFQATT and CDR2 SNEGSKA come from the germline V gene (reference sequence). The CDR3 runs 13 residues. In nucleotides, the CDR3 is TGCAGTGCTATCAGCGGGGGGGCATACGAGCAGTACTTC. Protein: CSAISGGAYEQYF.

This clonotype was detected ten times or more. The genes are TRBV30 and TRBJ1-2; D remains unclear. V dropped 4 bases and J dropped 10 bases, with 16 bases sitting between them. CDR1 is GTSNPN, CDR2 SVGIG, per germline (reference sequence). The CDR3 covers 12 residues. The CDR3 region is CAWTPDLADYTF. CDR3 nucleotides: TGTGCCTGGACCCCTGACCTCGCCGACTACACCTTC.

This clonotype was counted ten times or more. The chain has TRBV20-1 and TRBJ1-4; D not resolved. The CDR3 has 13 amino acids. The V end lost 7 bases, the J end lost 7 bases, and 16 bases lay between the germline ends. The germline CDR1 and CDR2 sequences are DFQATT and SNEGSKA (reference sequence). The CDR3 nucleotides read TGCAGTGTTCCGGGTCTGGGTGGTGAAAAACTGTTTTTT. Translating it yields CSVPGLGGEKLFF.

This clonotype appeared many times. The CDR3, as DNA: TGCAGCGTTGAACGAGGGGGATCCTACGAGCAGTACTTC. Protein sequence: CSVERGGSYEQYF. V and J are TRBV29-1 and TRBJ2-7; weak D call: TRBD1 (6 bases). The CDR3 extends over 13 amino acids. Germline-derived CDR1 and CDR2 are SQVTM and ANQGSEA. V was clipped by 2 bases and J by 1 base, with 9 bases between them.

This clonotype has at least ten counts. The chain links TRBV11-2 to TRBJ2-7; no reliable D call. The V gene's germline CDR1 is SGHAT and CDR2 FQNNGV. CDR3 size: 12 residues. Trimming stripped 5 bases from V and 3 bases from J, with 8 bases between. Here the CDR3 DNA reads TGTGCCAGCAGCCCACCAGGCTACGAGCAGTACTTC. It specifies CASSPPGYEQYF.

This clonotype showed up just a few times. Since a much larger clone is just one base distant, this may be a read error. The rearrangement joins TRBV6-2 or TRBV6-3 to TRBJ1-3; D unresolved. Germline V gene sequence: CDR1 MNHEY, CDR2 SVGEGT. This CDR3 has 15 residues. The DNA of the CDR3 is TGTGCCAGCAGTTACCGGAACGGGCCTGGAAACATCATATATTTT. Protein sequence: CASSYRNGPGNIIYF.

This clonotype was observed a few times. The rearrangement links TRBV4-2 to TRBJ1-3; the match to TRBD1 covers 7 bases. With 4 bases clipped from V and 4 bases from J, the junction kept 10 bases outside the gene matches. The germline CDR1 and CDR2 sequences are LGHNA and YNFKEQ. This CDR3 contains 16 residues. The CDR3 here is CASSPSQGNPGNTIYF. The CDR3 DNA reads TGTGCCAGCAGCCCATCACAGGGGAATCCCGGAAACACCATATATTTT.

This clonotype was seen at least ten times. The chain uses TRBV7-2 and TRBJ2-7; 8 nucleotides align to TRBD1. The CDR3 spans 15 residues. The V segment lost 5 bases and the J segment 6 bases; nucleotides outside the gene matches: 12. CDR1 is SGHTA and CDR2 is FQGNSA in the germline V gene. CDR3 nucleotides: TGTGCCAGCAGCCCGAGACAGGGGTCAATATCCGAGCAGTACTTC. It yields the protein CASSPRQGSISEQYF. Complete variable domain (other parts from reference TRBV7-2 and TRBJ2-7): GAGVSQSPSNKVTEKGKDVELRCDPISGHTALYWYRQSLGQGLEFLIYFQGNSAPDKSGLPSDRFSAERTGGSVSTLTIQRTQQEDSAVYLCASSPRQGSISEQYFGPGTRLTVT.

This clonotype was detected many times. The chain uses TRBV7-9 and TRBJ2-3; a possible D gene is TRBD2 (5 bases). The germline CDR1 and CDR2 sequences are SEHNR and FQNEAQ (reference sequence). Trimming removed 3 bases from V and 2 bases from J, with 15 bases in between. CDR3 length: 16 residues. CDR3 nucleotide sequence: TGTGCCAGCAGCTTCCGCGGGTACCCTAACACAGATACGCAGTATTTT. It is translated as CASSFRGYPNTDTQYF.

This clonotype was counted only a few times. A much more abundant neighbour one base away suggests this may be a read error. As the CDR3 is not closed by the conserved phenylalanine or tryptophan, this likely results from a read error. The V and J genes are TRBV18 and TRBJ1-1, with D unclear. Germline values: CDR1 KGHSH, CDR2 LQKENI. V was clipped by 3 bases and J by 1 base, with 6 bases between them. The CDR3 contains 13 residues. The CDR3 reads CASSPIQNTEAFS. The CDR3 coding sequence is TGTGCCAGCTCACCGATACAGAACACTGAAGCTTTCTCT.

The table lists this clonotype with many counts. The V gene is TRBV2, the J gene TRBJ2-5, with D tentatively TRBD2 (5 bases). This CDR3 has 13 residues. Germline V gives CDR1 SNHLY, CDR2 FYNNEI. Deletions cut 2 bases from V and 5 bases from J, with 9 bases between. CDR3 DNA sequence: TGTGCCAGCAGTGAATATGAGCGGGAGACCCAGTACTTC. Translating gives CASSEYERETQYF. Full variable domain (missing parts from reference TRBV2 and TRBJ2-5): EPEVTQTPSHQVTQMGQEVILRCVPISNHLYFYWYRQILGQKVEFLVSFYNNEISEKSEIFDDQFSVERPDGSNFTLKIRSTKLEDSAMYFCASSEYERETQYFGPGTRLLVL.

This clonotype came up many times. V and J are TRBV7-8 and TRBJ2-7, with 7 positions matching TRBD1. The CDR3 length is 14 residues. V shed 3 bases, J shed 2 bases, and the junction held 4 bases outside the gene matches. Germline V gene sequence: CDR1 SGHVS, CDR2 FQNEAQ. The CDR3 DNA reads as TGTGCCAGCAGCTTGGACAGGCGACCCTACGAGCAGTACTTC. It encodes CASSLDRRPYEQYF.